This T cell receptor beta chain comes out of a study of PD-L1 blockade in urothelial cancer. General study points: A below-median TCR clonality in blood before treatment predicted better survival.

The CDR3 runs 17 residues. V was pared by 2 bases and J by 4 bases, with 17 bases between. Germline CDR1 reads SNHLY; CDR2 reads FYNNEI. TCRdb's copy holds only in-frame clones and misses some; the assay was immunoSEQ multiplex PCR. Among about 84,000 clones listed, around 80% were seen once. Note on this clone: Its cognate antigen is unknown.

This receptor was obtained from a man between 65 and 85 years old with urothelial cancer. Sample: PBMCs, taken around atezolizumab (anti-PD-L1) treatment. The chain recombines TRBV2 with TRBJ2-2, with no clear D. CDR3: CASSENSARSGTGELFF. CDR3 DNA sequence: TGTGCCAGCAGTGAAAATTCGGCCCGTTCGGGCACCGGGGAGCTGTTTTTT. The full variable domain, in which reference TRBV2 and TRBJ2-2 provide the parts outside the CDR3, is EPEVTQTPSHQVTQMGQEVILRCVPISNHLYFYWYRQILGQKVEFLVSFYNNEISEKSEIFDDQFSVERPDGSNFTLKIRSTKLEDSAMYFCASSENSARSGTGELFFGEGSRLTVL.